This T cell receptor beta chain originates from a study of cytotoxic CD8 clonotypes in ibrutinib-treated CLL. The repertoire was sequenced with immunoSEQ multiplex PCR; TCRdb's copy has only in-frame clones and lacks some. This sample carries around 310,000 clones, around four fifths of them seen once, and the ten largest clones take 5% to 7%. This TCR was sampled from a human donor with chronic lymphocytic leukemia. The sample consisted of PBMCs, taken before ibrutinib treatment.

The CDR3 loop is CASSQDPTGHSNQPQHF. The CDR3 bases are TGTGCCAGCAGCCAAGATCCGACAGGTCATAGCAATCAGCCCCAGCATTTT. J is TRBJ1-5 and V is TRBV4-2; the D gene is possibly TRBD1 (6 bases). Germline values: CDR1 LGHNA, CDR2 YNFKEQ. Trimming took 0 bases from V and 0 from J, leaving 12 bases between them. The CDR3 sequence is 17 residues long.